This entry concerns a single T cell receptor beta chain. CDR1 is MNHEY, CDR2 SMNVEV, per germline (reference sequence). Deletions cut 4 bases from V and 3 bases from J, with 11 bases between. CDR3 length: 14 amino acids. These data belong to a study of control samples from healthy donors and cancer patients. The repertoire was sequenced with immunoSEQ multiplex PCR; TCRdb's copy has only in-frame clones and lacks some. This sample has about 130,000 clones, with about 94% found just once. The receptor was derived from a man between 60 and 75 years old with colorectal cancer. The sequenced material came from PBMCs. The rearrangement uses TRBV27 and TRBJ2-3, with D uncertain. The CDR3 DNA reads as TGTGCCAGCAGTTCCCCCGACGGGACAGATACGCAGTATTTT. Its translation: CASSSPDGTDTQYF.